This T cell receptor beta chain derives from a study of molecular identifiers for immune sequencing clone quantification. TCRdb redid the calling of the PCR reads with MiXCR, one entry per CDR3 protein. The sample holds approximately 500,000 distinct CDR3 sequences; less than 30% are singletons and the top ten take around 0.79%. From germline, CDR1 is SGHTA and CDR2 FQGTGA. CDR3 size: 15 residues. A word on this clonotype: The junction and the germline gene differ at one end; a read error may be behind it.

Sample: naive CD8+ T cells from blood, with Jurkat cell RNA spiked in. Subset defined: FACS-sorted CD8+CD4-CCR7+CD45RA+ naive T cells. The chain is built from TRBV7-3 and TRBJ2-1; 7 bases line up with TRBD2. This TCR came from a human donor in good health. Some libraries in this study had Jurkat cell RNA spiked in. Here the CDR3 reads CAGSDSATSVGEQFF. DNA for the CDR3: TGTGCCGGCAGCGACTCAGCTACTAGCGTCGGTGAGCAGTTCTTT.